This T cell receptor beta chain was recovered during a study of T cells in Graves' hyperthyroidism and ophthalmopathy. Germline lookup yields CDR1 DFQATT and CDR2 SNEGSKA (reference sequence). The length of the CDR3 is 14 residues. V lost 6 bases and J lost 2, with 16 bases in between. This clonotype was seen repeatedly, ten times or more. Researchers amplified the TCR beta CDR3 regions from RNA transcripts. The study used the HTBI primer set for a first-round RT-PCR of the TCR CDR3. MiXCR was run by TCRdb on the multiplex PCR reads, yielding one entry per CDR3 protein. The sample lists around 440,000 distinct CDR3 sequences, around 14% occurring once.

V usage is TRBV20-1 and J usage is TRBJ1-1, with D maybe TRBD1 (6 bases). This receptor was obtained from a woman younger than 30 with Graves' hyperthyroidism. Sequencing used blood. CDR3 residues: CSAYSPGDNTEAFF. Written as DNA, the CDR3 is TGCAGTGCCTATTCCCCAGGGGATAACACTGAAGCTTTCTTT.